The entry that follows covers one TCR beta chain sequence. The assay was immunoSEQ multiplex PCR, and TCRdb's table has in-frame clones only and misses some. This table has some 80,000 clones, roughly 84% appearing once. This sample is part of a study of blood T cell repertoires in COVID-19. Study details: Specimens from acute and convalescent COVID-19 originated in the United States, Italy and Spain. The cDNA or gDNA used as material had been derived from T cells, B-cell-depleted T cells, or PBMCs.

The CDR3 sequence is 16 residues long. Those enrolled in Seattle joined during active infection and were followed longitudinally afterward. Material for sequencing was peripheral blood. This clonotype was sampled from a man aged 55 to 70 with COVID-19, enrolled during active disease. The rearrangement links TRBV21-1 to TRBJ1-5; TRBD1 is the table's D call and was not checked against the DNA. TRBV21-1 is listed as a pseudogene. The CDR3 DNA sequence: TGTGCCAGCAGCAAACCTCCGGGACAGCGCAATCAGCCCCAGCATTTT. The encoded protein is CASSKPPGQRNQPQHF.